Listed below are T cell receptor beta chains from one sample, sequenced in a study of beta chain features in type 1 diabetes. Only in-frame clones appear in the TCRdb table, and some are missing; sequencing was by immunoSEQ multiplex PCR. Here the sample spans about 360,000 clones, 10% to 15% being singletons. The specimen sequenced was naive CD4+ T cells from blood. These receptors were collected from a young man in good health. Each CDR3 is given with its conserved first and last residue. The D gene is left open where the match is weak.

>TRBJ1-6|TRBV29-1|TRBD1
CSVRQGAVNSPLHF
>TRBJ2-1|TRBV6-5|-
CATAVAGWYNEQFF
>TRBJ1-2|TRBV4-3|-
CASSQDQQSGYTF
>TRBJ2-4|TRBV7-9|TRBD2
CASSGSGTATSYIQYF
>TRBJ2-5|TRBV4-1|TRBD2
CASSPYGRGLTPYF
>TRBJ2-1|TRBV18|-
CASSSETLSGNEQFF
>TRBJ1-4|TRBV18|-
CASSPTGTNEKLFF
>TRBJ2-6|TRBV7-9|-
CASSYTGSGANVLTF
>TRBJ2-7|TRBV28|TRBD1
CASSPGTGGRVYEQYF
>TRBJ1-2|TRBV7-2|-
CASSPQGNGGYTF
>TRBJ2-7|TRBV30|-
CAWSADVQQYF
>TRBJ2-3|TRBV30|TRBD1
CAWRFGQGADTQYF
>TRBJ2-7|TRBV6-6|-
CASSRIRVSTYEQYF
>TRBJ2-7|TRBV9|-
CASSTDPGRSEQYF
>TRBJ2-1|TRBV11-2|TRBD2
CASSLASSGSINEQFF
>TRBJ2-7|TRBV28|TRBD2
CASSYYGTSKNEQYF
>TRBJ2-2|TRBV5-1|-
CASSLGPTGELFF
>TRBJ1-2|TRBV28|-
CASSAPPSGNYGYTF
>TRBJ2-3|TRBV4-3|TRBD2
CASSPAGGGDTQYF
>TRBJ2-2|TRBV4-3|TRBD1
CASSRTGGNTGELFF
>TRBJ2-1|TRBV10-3|-
CAISESSGLYNEQFF
>TRBJ2-3|TRBV7-3|TRBD1
CASSRQGTDTQYF
>TRBJ2-7|TRBV6-9|TRBD1
CASSYPDRGKYEQYF
>TRBJ2-1|TRBV25-1|TRBD2
CASSESGLAGVNEQFF
>TRBJ1-5|TRBV5-6|-
CASSFAPLGNQPQHF
>TRBJ2-1|TRBV7-9|-
CASSLARISTNYNEQFF
>TRBJ2-7|TRBV7-2|TRBD2
CASSPVLAGVYEQYF
>TRBJ2-1|TRBV7-3|TRBD1
CASSSTGYEQFF
>TRBJ1-1|TRBV19|-
CASSRAFTTEAFF
>TRBJ2-1|TRBV19|TRBD2
CASRGLAGGPEGINEQFF
>TRBJ1-2|TRBV4-2|-
CASSQESDYGYTF
>TRBJ2-5|TRBV28|TRBD1
CASRPDRGQETQYF
>TRBJ1-1|TRBV7-2|-
CASSTYATDHTEAFF
>TRBJ2-7|TRBV5-1|-
CASSPQDSRYEQYF
>TRBJ1-3|TRBV6-5|TRBD1
CASSYSGTDSGNTIYF
>TRBJ2-2|TRBV5-4|-
CASSLVNLAGELFF
>TRBJ1-1|TRBV29-1|TRBD1
CSGWDRGLITEAFF
>TRBJ1-5|TRBV28|TRBD1
CASSSTGNQPQHF
>TRBJ1-2|TRBV23-1|-
CASSRGGQSYGYTF